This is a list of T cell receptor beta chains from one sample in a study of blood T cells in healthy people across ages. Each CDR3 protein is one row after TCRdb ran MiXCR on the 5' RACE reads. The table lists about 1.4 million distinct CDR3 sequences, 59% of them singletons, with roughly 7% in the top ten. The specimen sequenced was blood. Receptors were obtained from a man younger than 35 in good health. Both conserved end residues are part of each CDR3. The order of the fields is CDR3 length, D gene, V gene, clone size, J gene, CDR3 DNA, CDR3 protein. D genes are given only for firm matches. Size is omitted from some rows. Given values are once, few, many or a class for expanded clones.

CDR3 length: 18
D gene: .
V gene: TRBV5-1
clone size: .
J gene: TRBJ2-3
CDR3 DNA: TGCGCCAGCAGCTTCAATCTGAGGACCGAGTTTAGCACAGATACGCAGTATTTT
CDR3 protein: CASSFNLRTEFSTDTQYF

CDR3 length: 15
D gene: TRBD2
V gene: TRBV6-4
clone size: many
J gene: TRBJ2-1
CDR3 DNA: TGTGCCAGCAGTGACTCTAGCGGGTCCTACAATGAGCAGTTCTTC
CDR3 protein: CASSDSSGSYNEQFF

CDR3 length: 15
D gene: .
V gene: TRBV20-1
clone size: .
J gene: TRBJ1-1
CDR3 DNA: TGCAGTGCTAGCCCCGCCGGAGGGGCTAACACTGAAGCTTTCTTT
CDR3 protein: CSASPAGGANTEAFF

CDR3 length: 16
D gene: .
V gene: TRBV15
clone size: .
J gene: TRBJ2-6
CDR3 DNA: TGTGCCACCCGCAGAGGGGGGATCTCTGGGGCCAACGTCCTGACTTTC
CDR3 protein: CATRRGGISGANVLTF

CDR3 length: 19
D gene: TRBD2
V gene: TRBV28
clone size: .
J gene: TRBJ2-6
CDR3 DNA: TGTGCCAGCAGTACGACGGGGCTAGCGGGGAACTCCGGGGCCAACGTCCTGACTTTC
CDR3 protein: CASSTTGLAGNSGANVLTF

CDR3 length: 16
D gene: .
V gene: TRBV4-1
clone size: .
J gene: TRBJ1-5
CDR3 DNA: TGCGCCAGCAGCCAAGACGAAGGGGGGAGCAATCAGCCCCAGCATTTT
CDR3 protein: CASSQDEGGSNQPQHF

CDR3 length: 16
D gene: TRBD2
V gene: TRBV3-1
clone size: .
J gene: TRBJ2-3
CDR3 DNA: TGTGCCAGCAGCCCTCGGGTAGCGGGGTTCACAGATACGCAGTATTTT
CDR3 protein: CASSPRVAGFTDTQYF

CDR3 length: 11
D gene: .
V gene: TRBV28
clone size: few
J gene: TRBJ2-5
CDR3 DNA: TGTGCCAGCACGGCACAAGAGACCCAGTACTTC
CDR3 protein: CASTAQETQYF

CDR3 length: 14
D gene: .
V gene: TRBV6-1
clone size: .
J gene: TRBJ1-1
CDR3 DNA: TGTGCCAGCAGTTCTGTTTTCATGAACACTGAAGCTTTCTTT
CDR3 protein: CASSSVFMNTEAFF

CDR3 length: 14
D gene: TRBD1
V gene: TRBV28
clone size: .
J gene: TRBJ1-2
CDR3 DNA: TGTGCCAGCAATCGGTCAGGGGGGCTCTATGGCTACACCTTC
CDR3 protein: CASNRSGGLYGYTF

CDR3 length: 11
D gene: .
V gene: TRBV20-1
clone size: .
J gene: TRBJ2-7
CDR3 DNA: TGCAGTGCTAGAGCACGGGGCGCGCAGTACTTC
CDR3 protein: CSARARGAQYF

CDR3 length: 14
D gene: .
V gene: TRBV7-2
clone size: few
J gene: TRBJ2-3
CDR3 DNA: TGTGCCAGCAGCTTAGCACGGACCTCAGATACGCAGTATTTT
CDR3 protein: CASSLARTSDTQYF

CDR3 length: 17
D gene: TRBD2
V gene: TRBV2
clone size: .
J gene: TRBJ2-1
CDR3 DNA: TGTGCCGGCAGTGAAATTACCCCGGGACTACCTAGCTACGAGCAGTTCTTC
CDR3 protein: CAGSEITPGLPSYEQFF

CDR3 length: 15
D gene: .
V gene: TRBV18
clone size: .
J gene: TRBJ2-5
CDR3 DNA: TGTGCCAGCTCACCGGGGTCCCCGCAACAAGAGACCCAGTACTTC
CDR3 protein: CASSPGSPQQETQYF

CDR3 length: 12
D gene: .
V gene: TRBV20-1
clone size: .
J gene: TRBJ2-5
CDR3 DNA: TGCAGTGCTAGACTGGCGAAAGAGACCCAGTACTTC
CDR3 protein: CSARLAKETQYF

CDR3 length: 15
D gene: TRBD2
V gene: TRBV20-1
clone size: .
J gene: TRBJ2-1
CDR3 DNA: TGCAGTGCTAGCCCTCTAGCGGGAGAATACTATGAGCAGTTCTTC
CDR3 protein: CSASPLAGEYYEQFF

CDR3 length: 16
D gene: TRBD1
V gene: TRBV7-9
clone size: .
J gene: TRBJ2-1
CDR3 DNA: TGTGCCAGCAGCCAAAACCGGGACAGCCTATACAATGAGCAGTTCTTC
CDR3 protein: CASSQNRDSLYNEQFF

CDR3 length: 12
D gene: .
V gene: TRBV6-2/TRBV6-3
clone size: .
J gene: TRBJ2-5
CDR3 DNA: TGTGCCAGCAGTTTTGGACCTGAGACCCAGTACTTC
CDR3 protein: CASSFGPETQYF

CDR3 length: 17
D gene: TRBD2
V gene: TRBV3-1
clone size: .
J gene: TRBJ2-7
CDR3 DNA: TGTGCCAGCAGCCAGGGGACTAGCGGGAGGGAACAGAACGAGCAGTACTTC
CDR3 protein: CASSQGTSGREQNEQYF

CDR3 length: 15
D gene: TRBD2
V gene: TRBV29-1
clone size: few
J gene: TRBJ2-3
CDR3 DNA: TGCAGCGTTACTCCGACTAGCGGGAGCTCAGATACGCAGTATTTT
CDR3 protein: CSVTPTSGSSDTQYF

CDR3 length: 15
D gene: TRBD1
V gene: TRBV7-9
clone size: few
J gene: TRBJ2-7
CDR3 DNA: TGTGCCAGCAGCCCCCCGGACAGGGATTCCTACGAGCAGTACTTC
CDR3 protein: CASSPPDRDSYEQYF

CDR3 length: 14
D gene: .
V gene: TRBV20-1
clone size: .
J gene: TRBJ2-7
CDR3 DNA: TGCAGTGCCCCGGGCCGGGACCGCTCCTACGAGCAGTACTTC
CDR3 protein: CSAPGRDRSYEQYF

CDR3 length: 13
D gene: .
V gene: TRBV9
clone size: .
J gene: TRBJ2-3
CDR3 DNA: TGTGCCAGCAGCGTAACCTCTCCAGATACGCAGTATTTT
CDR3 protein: CASSVTSPDTQYF

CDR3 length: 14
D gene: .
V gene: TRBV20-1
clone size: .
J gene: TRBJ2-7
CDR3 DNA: TGCAGCGCGGCAGGGCAGGGGCGTTTCTACGAGCAGTACTTC
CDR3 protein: CSAAGQGRFYEQYF

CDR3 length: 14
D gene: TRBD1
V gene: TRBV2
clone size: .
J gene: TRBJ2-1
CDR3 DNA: TGTGCCAGCAGGGGGACAGCTTCCTACAATGAGCAGTTCTTC
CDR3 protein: CASRGTASYNEQFF

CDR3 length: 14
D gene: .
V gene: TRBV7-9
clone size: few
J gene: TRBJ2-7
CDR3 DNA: TGTGCCAGCAGCTTAGGGCTGCGACCCTACGAGCAGTACTTC
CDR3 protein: CASSLGLRPYEQYF

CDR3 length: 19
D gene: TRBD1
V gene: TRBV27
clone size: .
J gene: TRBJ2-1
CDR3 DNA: TGTGCCAGCAGTTCCGGGACAGGGGAGAGACTTCGATCCTACAATAAGCAGTTCTTC
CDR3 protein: CASSSGTGERLRSYNKQFF

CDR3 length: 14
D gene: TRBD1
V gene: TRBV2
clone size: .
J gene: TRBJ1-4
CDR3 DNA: TGTGCCAGCGAGACAGGGGGTTCTAATGAAAAACTGTTTTTT
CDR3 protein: CASETGGSNEKLFF

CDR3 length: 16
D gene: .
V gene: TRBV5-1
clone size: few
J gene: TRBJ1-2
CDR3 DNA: TGCGCCAGCAGCTTCGGGTCAAAACTAGCTAACTATGGCTACACCTTC
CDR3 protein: CASSFGSKLANYGYTF

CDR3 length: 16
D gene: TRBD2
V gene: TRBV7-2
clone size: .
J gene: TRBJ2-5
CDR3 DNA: TGTGCCAGCAGCTTAAGGCTAGCGGGGGGGCTTGAGACCCAGTACTTC
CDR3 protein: CASSLRLAGGLETQYF

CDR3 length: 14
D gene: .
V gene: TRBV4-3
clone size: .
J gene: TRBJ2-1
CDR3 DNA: TGCGCCATCAGCCAAGCTATTTCGCCGAATGAGCAGTTCTTC
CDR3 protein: CAISQAISPNEQFF

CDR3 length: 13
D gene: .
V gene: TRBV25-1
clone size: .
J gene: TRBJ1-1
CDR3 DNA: TGTGCCAGCACCACGCGGGCGGCCACTGAAGCTTTCTTT
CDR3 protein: CASTTRAATEAFF

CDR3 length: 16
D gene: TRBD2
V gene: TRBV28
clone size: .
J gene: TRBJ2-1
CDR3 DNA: TGTGCCAGCAGTTCACCGGGACTAGCGGGTTATGATGAGCAGTTCTTC
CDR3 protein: CASSSPGLAGYDEQFF

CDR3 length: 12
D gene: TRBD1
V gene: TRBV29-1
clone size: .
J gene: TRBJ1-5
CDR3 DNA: TGCAGCGTATTAACAGGGGATCAGCCCCAGCATTTT
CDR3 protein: CSVLTGDQPQHF

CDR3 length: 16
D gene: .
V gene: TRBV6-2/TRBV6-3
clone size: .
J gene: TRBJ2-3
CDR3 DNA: TGTGCCAGCAGTTACGGAGGGCAGGGTGCAAGAGATACGCAGTATTTT
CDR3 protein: CASSYGGQGARDTQYF

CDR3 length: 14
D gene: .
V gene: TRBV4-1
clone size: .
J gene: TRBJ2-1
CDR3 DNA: TGCGCCAGCAGCCAAGATCGGACGGAAGAGACCCAGTTCTTC
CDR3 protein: CASSQDRTEETQFF

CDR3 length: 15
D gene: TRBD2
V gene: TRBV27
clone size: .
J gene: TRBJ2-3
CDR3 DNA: TGTGCCAGCACCCACGGGACTAGCGTCACAGATACGCAGTATTTT
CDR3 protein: CASTHGTSVTDTQYF

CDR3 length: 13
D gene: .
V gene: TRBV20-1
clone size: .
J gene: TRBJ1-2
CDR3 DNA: TGCAGTGCTAGAGAGGACAGTCAGCTTGGCTACACCTTC
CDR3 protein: CSAREDSQLGYTF

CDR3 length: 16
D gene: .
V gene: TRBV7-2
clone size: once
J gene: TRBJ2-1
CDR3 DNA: TGTGCCAGCAGCTTAGGCCGTGGGTTTGTATACAATGAGCAGTTCTTC
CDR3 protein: CASSLGRGFVYNEQFF

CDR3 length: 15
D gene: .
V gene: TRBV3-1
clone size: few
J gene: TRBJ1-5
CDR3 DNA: TGTGCCAGCAGCCCCCGGGACGGTAGCAATCAGCCCCAGCATTTT
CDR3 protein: CASSPRDGSNQPQHF

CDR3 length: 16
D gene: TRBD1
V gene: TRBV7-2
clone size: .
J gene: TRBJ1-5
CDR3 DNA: TGTGCCAGCAGCCCCAGGGGGGACAGGGGGCATCAGCCCCAGCATTTT
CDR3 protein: CASSPRGDRGHQPQHF